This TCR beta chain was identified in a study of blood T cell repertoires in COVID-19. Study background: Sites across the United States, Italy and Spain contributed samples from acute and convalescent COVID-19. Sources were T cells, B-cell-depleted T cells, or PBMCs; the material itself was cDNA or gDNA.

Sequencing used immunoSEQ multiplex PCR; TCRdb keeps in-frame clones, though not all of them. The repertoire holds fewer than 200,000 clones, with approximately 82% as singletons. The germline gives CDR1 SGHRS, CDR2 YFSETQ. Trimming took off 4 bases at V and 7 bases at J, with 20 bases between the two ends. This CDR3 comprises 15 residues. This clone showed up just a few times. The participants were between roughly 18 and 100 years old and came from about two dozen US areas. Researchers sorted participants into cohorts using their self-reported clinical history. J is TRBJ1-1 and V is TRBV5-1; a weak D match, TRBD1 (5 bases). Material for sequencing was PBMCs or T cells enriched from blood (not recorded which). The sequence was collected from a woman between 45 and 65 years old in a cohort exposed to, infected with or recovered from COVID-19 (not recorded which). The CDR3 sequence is CASSPEGRGDNEAFF. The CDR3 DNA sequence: TGCGCCAGCAGCCCAGAGGGCCGGGGGGATAATGAAGCTTTCTTT.